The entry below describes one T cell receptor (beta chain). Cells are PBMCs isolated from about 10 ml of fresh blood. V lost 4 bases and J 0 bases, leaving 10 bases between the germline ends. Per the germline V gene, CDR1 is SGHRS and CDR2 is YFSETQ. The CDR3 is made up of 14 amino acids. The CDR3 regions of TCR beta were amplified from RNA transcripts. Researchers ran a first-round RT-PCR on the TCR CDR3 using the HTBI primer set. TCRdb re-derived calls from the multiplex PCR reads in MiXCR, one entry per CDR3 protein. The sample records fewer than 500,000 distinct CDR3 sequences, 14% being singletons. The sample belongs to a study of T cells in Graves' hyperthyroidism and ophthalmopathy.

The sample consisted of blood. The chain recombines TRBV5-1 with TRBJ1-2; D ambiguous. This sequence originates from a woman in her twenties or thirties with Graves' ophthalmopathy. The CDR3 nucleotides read TGCGCCAGCAGCCTCCAAAGGTCTAACTATGGCTACACCTTC. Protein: CASSLQRSNYGYTF.